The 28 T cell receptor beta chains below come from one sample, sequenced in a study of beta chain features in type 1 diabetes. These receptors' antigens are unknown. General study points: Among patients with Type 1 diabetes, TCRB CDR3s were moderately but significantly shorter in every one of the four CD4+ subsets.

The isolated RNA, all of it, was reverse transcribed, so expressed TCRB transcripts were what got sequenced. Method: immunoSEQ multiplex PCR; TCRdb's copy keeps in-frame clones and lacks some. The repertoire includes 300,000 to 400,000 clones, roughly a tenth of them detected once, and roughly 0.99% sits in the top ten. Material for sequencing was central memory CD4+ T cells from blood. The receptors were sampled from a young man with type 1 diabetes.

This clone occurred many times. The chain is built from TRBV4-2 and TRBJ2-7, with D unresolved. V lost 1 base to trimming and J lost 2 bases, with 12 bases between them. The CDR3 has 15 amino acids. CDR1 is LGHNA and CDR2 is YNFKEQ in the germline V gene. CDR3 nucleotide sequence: TGTGCCAGCAGCCAAGGGGAAGAGTTCGCCTACGAGCAGTACTTC. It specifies CASSQGEEFAYEQYF.

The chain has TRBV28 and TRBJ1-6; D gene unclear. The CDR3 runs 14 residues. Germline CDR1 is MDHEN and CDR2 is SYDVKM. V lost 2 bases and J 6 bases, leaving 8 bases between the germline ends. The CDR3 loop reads CASSLGDSNSPLHF. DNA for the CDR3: TGTGCCAGCAGTTTAGGGGATTCTAATTCACCCCTCCACTTT.

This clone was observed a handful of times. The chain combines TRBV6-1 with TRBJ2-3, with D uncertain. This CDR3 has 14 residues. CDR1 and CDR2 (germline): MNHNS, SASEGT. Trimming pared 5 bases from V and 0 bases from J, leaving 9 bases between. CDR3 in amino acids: CASSIPDSTDTQYF. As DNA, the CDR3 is TGTGCCAGCAGTATTCCGGACAGCACAGATACGCAGTATTTT.

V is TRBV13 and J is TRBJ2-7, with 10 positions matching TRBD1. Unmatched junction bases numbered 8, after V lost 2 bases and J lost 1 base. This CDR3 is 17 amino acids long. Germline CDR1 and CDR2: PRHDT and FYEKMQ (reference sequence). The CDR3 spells CASSLRGQGILSYEQYF. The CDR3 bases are TGTGCCAGCAGCTTACGGGGACAGGGGATTTTGTCCTACGAGCAGTACTTC.

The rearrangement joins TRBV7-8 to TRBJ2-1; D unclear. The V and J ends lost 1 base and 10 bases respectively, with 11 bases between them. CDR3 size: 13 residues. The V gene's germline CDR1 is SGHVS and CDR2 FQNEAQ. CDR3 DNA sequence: TGTGCCAGCAGCTTAGTTAGGGCAGGAGAGCAGTTCTTC. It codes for CASSLVRAGEQFF.

This CDR3 is CASSHDGQGQEEQFF. CDR3 in DNA: TGCGCCAGCAGCCACGACGGACAGGGCCAGGAGGAGCAGTTCTTC. The chain employs TRBV4-3 and TRBJ2-1; 8 nucleotides agree with TRBD1. The CDR3 consists of 15 residues. CDR1 is LGHNA and CDR2 is YSLEER in the germline V gene. V lost 3 bases to trimming and J lost 10 bases; unmatched junction nucleotides: 11.

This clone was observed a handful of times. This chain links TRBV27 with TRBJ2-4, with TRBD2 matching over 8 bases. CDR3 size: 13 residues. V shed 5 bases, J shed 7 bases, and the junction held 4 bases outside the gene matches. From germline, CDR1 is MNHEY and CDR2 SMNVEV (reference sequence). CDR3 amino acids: CASSGTGGNIQYF. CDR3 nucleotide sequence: TGTGCCAGCAGTGGGACGGGAGGGAACATTCAGTACTTC.

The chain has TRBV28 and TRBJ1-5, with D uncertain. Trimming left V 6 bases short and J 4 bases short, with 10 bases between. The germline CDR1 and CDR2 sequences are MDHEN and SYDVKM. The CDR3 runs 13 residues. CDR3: CASRIGNNQPQHF. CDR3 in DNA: TGTGCCAGCAGGATCGGCAATAATCAGCCCCAGCATTTT. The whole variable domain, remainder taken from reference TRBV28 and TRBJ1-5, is DVKVTQSSRYLVKRTGEKVFLECVQDMDHENMFWYRQDPGLGLRLIYFSYDVKMKEKGDIPEGYSVSREKKERFSLILESASTNQTSMYLCASRIGNNQPQHFGDGTRLSIL.

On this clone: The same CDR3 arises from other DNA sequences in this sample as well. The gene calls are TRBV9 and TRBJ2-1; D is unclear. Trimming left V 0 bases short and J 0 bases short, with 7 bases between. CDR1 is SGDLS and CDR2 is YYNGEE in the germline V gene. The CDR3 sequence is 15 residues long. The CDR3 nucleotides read TGTGCCAGCAGCGTAGGTTCTAGCTCCTACAATGAGCAGTTCTTC. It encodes CASSVGSSSYNEQFF.

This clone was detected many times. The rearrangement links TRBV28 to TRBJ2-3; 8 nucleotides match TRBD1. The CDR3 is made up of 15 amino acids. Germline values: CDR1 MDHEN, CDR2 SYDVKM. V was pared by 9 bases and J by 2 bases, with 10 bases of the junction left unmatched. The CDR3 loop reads CASLDRVMTTDTQYF. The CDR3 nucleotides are TGTGCCAGTTTGGACAGGGTGATGACCACAGATACGCAGTATTTT.

Here the CDR3 DNA reads TGCAGCGTTGAAGGGCGGGCAAAGGGACGGTCGAACACTGAAGCTTTCTTT. Protein product: CSVEGRAKGRSNTEAFF. The genes are TRBV29-1 and TRBJ1-1; tentatively, D is TRBD1 (5 bases). Per the germline V gene, CDR1 is SQVTM and CDR2 is ANQGSEA. The CDR3 is 17 residues long. The germline V and J ends were trimmed by 1 base and 1 base, with 19 bases remaining between them.

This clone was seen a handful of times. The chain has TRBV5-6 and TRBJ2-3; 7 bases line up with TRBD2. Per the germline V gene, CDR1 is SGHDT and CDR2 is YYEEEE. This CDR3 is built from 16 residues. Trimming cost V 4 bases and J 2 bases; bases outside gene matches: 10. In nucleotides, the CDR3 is TGTGCCAGCAGCCTGACGACTAGCTGGGACACAGATACGCAGTATTTT. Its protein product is CASSLTTSWDTDTQYF.

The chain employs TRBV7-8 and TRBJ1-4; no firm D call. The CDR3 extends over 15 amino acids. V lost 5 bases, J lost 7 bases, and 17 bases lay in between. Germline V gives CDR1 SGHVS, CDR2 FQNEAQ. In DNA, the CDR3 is TGTGCCAGCAGCACGGACCCCCGGCGGGGTGAAAAACTGTTTTTT. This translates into CASSTDPRRGEKLFF. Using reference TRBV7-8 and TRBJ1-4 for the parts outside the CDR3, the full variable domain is GAGVSQSPRYKVAKRGQDVALRCDPISGHVSLFWYQQALGQGPEFLTYFQNEAQLDKSGLPSDRFFAERPEGSVSTLKIQRTQQEDSAVYLCASSTDPRRGEKLFFGSGTQLSVL.

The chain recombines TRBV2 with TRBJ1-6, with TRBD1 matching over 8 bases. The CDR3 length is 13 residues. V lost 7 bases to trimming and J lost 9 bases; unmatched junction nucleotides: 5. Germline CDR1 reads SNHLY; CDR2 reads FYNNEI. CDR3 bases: TGTGCCAGCACGACAGGGGAGTTTTCACCCCTCCACTTT. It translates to CASTTGEFSPLHF.

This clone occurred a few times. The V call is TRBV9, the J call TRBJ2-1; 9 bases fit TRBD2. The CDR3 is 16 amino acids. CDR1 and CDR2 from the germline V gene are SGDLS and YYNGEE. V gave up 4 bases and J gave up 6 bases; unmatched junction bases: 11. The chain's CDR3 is CASSLSGTSNANEQFF. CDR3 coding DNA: TGTGCCAGCAGCCTATCCGGGACTAGCAATGCCAATGAGCAGTTCTTC.

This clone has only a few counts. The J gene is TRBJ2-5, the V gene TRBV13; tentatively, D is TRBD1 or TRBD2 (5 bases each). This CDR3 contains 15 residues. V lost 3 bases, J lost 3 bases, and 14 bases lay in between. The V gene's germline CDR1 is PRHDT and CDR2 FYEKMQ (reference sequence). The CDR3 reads CASSLGRAAKETQYF. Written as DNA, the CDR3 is TGTGCCAGCAGCTTGGGGCGGGCCGCTAAAGAGACCCAGTACTTC.

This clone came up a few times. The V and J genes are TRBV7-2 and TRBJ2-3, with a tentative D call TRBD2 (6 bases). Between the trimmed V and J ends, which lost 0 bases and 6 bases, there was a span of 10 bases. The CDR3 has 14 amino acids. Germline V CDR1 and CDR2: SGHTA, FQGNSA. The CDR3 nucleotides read TGTGCCAGCAGCTTAGCCTTTGCGGGGGATACGCAGTATTTT. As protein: CASSLAFAGDTQYF.

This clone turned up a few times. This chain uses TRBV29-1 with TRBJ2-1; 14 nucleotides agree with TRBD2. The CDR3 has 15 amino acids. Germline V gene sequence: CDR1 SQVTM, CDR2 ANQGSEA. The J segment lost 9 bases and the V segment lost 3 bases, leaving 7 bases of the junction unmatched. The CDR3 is CSVELGTSGGREQFF. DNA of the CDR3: TGCAGCGTTGAGTTGGGGACTAGCGGGGGTCGTGAGCAGTTCTTC.

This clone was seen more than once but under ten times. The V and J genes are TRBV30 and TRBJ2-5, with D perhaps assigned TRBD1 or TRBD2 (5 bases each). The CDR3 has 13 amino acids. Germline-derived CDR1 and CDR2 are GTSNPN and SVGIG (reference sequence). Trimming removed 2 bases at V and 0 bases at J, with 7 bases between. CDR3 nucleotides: TGTGCCTGGAGTTTGGGGGACCAAGAGACCCAGTACTTC. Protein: CAWSLGDQETQYF.

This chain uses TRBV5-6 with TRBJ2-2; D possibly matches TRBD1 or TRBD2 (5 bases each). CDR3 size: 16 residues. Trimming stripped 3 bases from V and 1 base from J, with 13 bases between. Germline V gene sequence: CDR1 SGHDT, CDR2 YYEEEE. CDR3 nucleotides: TGTGCCAGCAGCTCCCTCAGTGGGGGGAACACCGGGGAGCTGTTTTTT. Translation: CASSSLSGGNTGELFF.

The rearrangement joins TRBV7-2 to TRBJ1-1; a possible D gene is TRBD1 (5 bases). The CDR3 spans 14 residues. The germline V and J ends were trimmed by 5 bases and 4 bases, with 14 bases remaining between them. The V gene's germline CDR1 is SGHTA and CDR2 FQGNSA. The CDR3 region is CASSPRGVVTEAFF. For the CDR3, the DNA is TGTGCCAGCAGCCCGAGAGGGGTCGTCACTGAAGCTTTCTTT.

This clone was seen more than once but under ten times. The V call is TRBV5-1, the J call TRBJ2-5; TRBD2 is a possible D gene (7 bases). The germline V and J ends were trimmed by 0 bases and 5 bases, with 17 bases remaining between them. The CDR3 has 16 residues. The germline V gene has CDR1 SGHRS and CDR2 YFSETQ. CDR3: CASSLVGGGGQETQYF. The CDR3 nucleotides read TGCGCCAGCAGCTTGGTGGGCGGCGGGGGCCAGGAGACCCAGTACTTC.

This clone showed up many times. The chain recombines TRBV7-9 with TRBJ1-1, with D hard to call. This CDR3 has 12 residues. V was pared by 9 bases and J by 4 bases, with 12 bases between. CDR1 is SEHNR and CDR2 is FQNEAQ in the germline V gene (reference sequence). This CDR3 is CASSTGVTEAFF. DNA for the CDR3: TGTGCCAGTAGCACTGGTGTCACTGAAGCTTTCTTT.

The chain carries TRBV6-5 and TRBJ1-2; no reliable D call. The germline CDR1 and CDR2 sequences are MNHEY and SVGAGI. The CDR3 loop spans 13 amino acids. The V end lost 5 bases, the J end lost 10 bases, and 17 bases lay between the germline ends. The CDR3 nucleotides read TGTGCCAGCAGTACATATTCCGGGTCCCACTACACCTTC. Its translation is CASSTYSGSHYTF.

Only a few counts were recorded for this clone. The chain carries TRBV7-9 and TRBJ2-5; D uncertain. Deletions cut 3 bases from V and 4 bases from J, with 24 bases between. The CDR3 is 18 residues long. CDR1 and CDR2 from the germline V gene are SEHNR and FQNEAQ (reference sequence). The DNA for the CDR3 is TGTGCCAGCAGCTTTTGGAAACAGATCATCGGTCAGATAGAGACCCAGTACTTC. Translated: CASSFWKQIIGQIETQYF. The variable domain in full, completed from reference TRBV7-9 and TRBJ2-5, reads DTGVSQNPRHKITKRGQNVTFRCDPISEHNRLYWYRQTLGQGPEFLTYFQNEAQLEKSRLLSDRFSAERPKGSFSTLEIQRTEQGDSAMYLCASSFWKQIIGQIETQYFGPGTRLLVL.

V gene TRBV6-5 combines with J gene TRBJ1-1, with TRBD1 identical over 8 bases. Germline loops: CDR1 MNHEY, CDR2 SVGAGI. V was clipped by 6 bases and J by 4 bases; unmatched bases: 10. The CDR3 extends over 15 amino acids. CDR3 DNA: TGTGCCAGCAGGGGATCAGGGGGCGAGGGCACTGAAGCTTTCTTT. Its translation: CASRGSGGEGTEAFF.

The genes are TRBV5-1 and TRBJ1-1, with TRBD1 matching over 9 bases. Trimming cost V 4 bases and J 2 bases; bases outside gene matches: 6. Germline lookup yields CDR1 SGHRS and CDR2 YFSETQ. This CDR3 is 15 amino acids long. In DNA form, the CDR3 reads TGCGCCAGCAGCCCTTGGACAGGGGCAAACACTGAAGCTTTCTTT. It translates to CASSPWTGANTEAFF.

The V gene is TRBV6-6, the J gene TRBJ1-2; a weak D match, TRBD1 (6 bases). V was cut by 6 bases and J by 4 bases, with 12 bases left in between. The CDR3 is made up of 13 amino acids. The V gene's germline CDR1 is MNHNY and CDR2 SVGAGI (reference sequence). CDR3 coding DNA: TGTGCCAGCAGGTGGGGGGGCTTCTATGGCTACACCTTC. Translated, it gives CASRWGGFYGYTF.